The following is a T cell receptor beta chain sequence with its context. Original analysis: Using reference gene primer amplification, nucleated cell counts were estimated. This table comes from immunoSEQ multiplex PCR, and its TCRdb copy is limited to in-frame clones, with some not included. Clonal size and the V and J genes are those of that table, whereas D and trimming came from the DNA. The repertoire holds approximately 70,000 clones, with 90% to 95% as singletons. This CDR3 has 13 amino acids. The germline V gene encodes CDR1 MNHEY and CDR2 SVGAGI. Trimming took off 4 bases at V and 8 bases at J, with 14 bases between the two ends. The record originates from a study of blood T cell repertoires in COVID-19. Study at large: Samples representing acute and convalescent COVID-19 were sourced from the United States, Italy and Spain.

Patients in Seattle were enrolled during active infection, then followed longitudinally. The sequence derives from a middle-aged man with COVID-19, enrolled during active disease. The sequenced material came from peripheral blood. V usage is TRBV6-5 and J usage is TRBJ1-1, with D possibly matching TRBD1 (6 bases). In DNA form, the CDR3 reads TGTGCCAGCAGTTTCCGAACAGGGCTCGAAGCTTTCTTT. It codes for CASSFRTGLEAFF.